This TCR beta chain was documented in a study of blood T cell repertoires in COVID-19. Only in-frame clones appear in the TCRdb table, and some are missing; sequencing was by immunoSEQ multiplex PCR. Here the sample spans around 160,000 clones, approximately 87% being singletons. The sequenced material came from peripheral blood. The receptor's source is a woman aged 70-85 years with COVID-19, enrolled during active disease.

The CDR3 DNA sequence: TGTGCCAGCAGTAGCCGGGACAGACCCATTTATGGCTACACCTTC. Its protein product is CASSSRDRPIYGYTF. The chain employs TRBV6-5 and TRBJ1-2; 7 nucleotides agree with TRBD1. The CDR3 contains 15 residues. Germline V gives CDR1 MNHEY, CDR2 SVGAGI. Unmatched junction bases numbered 11, after V lost 5 bases and J lost 5 bases.